These T cell receptor beta chains were read from a single sample in a study of shared T cell receptors in the human thymus. Generated by immunoSEQ multiplex PCR, the TCRdb table keeps only in-frame clones and is missing some. The sample lists some 640,000 clones, approximately 89% occurring once. These data were likewise used in another study, on human thymus T cells.

Sequencing input: thymocytes. Every receptor here comes from a boy younger than two with a congenital heart defect. CDR3s include the opening cysteine and the closing phenylalanine or tryptophan. Each record gives: clone size, D gene, J gene, V gene, CDR3 protein, CDR3 DNA. D genes are given only for firm matches. Size tells how often a clone was seen (once, few, many) or the class of an expanded clone, and some rows leave it out.

- | TRBD2 | TRBJ2-5 | TRBV14 | CASSLGCRASGIQETQYF | TGTGCCAGCAGCCTGGGGTGTCGGGCTAGCGGGATCCAAGAGACCCAGTACTTC
- | - | TRBJ1-1 | TRBV5-6 | CASSLVPRTRAGNTEAFF | TGTGCCAGCAGCTTGGTCCCAAGGACCAGGGCAGGGAACACTGAAGCTTTCTTT
- | TRBD2 | TRBJ2-1 | TRBV9 | CASSPHPLAGIYNEQFF | TGTGCCAGCAGCCCCCACCCGCTAGCGGGAATCTACAATGAGCAGTTCTTC
- | TRBD2 | TRBJ2-1 | TRBV9 | CASSPNGTSGHLRAYNEQFF | TGTGCCAGCAGCCCAAATGGGACTAGCGGGCATCTTAGGGCCTACAATGAGCAGTTCTTC
- | TRBD1 | TRBJ1-5 | TRBV28 | CASSFTGGNFQPQHF | TGTGCCAGCAGTTTTACAGGGGGGAATTTTCAGCCCCAGCATTTT
- | TRBD1 | TRBJ2-7 | TRBV5-6 | CASSHRDRVSYEQYF | TGTGCCAGCAGCCACCGGGACAGGGTTTCCTACGAGCAGTACTTC
- | - | TRBJ2-1 | TRBV2 | CASSDVATKVKQFF | TGTGCCAGCAGTGACGTGGCTACTAAGGTGAAGCAGTTCTTC
- | TRBD2 | TRBJ2-5 | TRBV2 | CASSEPGLAEETQYF | TGTGCCAGCAGTGAACCGGGACTAGCGGAAGAGACCCAGTACTTC
- | TRBD2 | TRBJ2-3 | TRBV10-1 | CASSETRTSGRDNTDTQYF | TGCGCCAGCAGTGAGACAAGGACTAGCGGGAGGGATAACACAGATACGCAGTATTTT
- | - | TRBJ1-1 | TRBV2 | CASYIIEGNTEAFF | TGTGCCAGCTATATCATAGAGGGGAACACTGAAGCTTTCTTT
- | - | TRBJ1-5 | TRBV7-3 | CASSFNLQVFGQPQHF | TGTGCCAGCAGCTTTAACCTACAGGTTTTCGGTCAGCCCCAGCATTTT
- | TRBD2 | TRBJ2-1 | TRBV29-1 | CSVGLGGRVYNEQFF | TGCAGCGTTGGATTGGGCGGGAGGGTTTACAATGAGCAGTTCTTC
- | - | TRBJ2-3 | TRBV5-1 | CASSLSCTDTQYF | TGCGCCAGCAGCTTGTCATGCACAGATACGCAGTATTTT
- | TRBD1 | TRBJ1-1 | TRBV2 | CASSVDRGRGTEAFF | TGTGCCAGCAGCGTTGACAGGGGGCGCGGGACTGAAGCTTTCTTT
- | - | TRBJ2-7 | TRBV7-3 | CASSPPTTPYEQYF | TGTGCCAGCAGCCCCCCCACTACTCCCTACGAGCAGTACTTC
- | TRBD1 | TRBJ1-5 | TRBV6-1 | CASSGDRGGYSNQPQHF | TGTGCCAGCAGTGGGGACAGGGGGGGATATAGCAATCAGCCCCAGCATTTT
- | - | TRBJ1-4 | TRBV27 | CASSPGFREKLFF | TGTGCCAGCAGCCCAGGGTTCCGTGAAAAACTGTTTTTT
- | - | TRBJ2-3 | TRBV29-1 | CSVEDRMGYSTDTQYF | TGCAGCGTTGAAGACCGAATGGGCTATAGCACAGATACGCAGTATTTT
- | - | TRBJ2-5 | TRBV5-1 | CASRPRGFETQYF | TGCGCCAGCAGGCCCCGGGGTTTTGAGACCCAGTACTTC
- | TRBD1 | TRBJ1-4 | TRBV25-1 | CASSRSRDRGEDEKLFF | TGTGCCAGCAGTCGGTCCCGGGACAGGGGCGAGGATGAAAAACTGTTTTTT
- | - | TRBJ1-3 | TRBV29-1 | CSVVVNFPSSGNTIYF | TGCAGCGTTGTGGTAAACTTCCCAAGCTCTGGAAACACCATATATTTT
- | - | TRBJ2-3 | TRBV28 | CASSCRREITDTQYF | TGTGCCAGCAGTTGTAGGAGGGAGATCACAGATACGCAGTATTTT
- | - | TRBJ2-7 | TRBV7-9 | CASSKAATGVYEQYF | TGTGCCAGCAGCAAAGCGGCGACAGGAGTCTACGAGCAGTACTTC
few | - | TRBJ1-1 | TRBV5-4 | CASSLGGRSDTEAFF | TGTGCCAGCAGCTTGGGGGGGAGGTCGGACACTGAAGCTTTCTTT
- | - | TRBJ1-1 | TRBV19 | CASFTGPRTTGNTEAFF | TGTGCCAGTTTCACAGGCCCTAGGACAACTGGAAACACTGAAGCTTTCTTT
- | - | TRBJ1-1 | TRBV30 | CAWTLRQEFTEAFF | TGTGCCTGGACCCTGAGACAGGAATTCACTGAAGCTTTCTTT
- | - | TRBJ1-1 | TRBV10-1 | CASRAQVVVAFF | TGCGCCAGCAGGGCACAGGTTGTTGTCGCTTTCTTT
- | - | TRBJ1-1 | TRBV6-5 | CAAENTEAFF | TGTGCGGCCGAAAACACTGAAGCTTTCTTT
- | - | TRBJ1-6 | TRBV4-1 | CASSQGLAGNYNSPLHF | TGCGCCAGCAGCCAAGGTCTTGCCGGGAACTATAATTCACCCCTCCACTTT
- | - | TRBJ1-3 | TRBV7-2 | CACGNSGNTIYF | TGTGCCTGCGGGAACTCTGGAAACACCATATATTTT
once | TRBD1 | TRBJ1-6 | TRBV2 | CASRRDSLYNSPLHF | TGTGCCAGCAGACGGGACAGCCTATATAATTCACCCCTCCACTTT
- | TRBD1 | TRBJ1-2 | TRBV9 | CASSTGGAFGDGYTF | TGTGCCAGCAGCACAGGGGGCGCTTTTGGGGATGGCTACACCTTC
- | - | TRBJ1-4 | TRBV7-9 | CASSLVGVGSNEKLFF | TGTGCCAGCAGCTTAGTCGGGGTCGGCTCTAATGAAAAACTGTTTTTT
- | TRBD2 | TRBJ2-5 | TRBV5-1 | CASSLCETSEGETQYF | TGCGCCAGCAGCTTGTGTGAGACTAGCGAGGGAGAGACCCAGTACTTC
few | TRBD1 | TRBJ1-1 | TRBV15 | CATSTRTGANTEAFF | TGTGCCACCAGCACCAGGACAGGGGCGAACACTGAAGCTTTCTTT
few | - | TRBJ2-1 | TRBV19 | CARGASSYNEQFF | TGTGCCAGGGGGGCTAGCTCCTACAATGAGCAGTTCTTC
- | TRBD1 | TRBJ2-7 | TRBV5-1 | CASSSDKGYGQVLAYEQYF | TGCGCCAGCAGCTCTGACAAAGGATACGGACAGGTCTTAGCTTACGAGCAGTACTTC
- | - | TRBJ2-3 | TRBV7-9 | CASSREDTQYF | TGTGCCAGCAGCCGGGAGGATACGCAGTATTTT
- | - | TRBJ1-6 | TRBV4-3 | CASSQETGFNSPLHF | TGCGCCAGCAGCCAAGAAACAGGATTTAATTCACCCCTCCACTTT
few | TRBD1 | TRBJ1-4 | TRBV25-1 | CASSGSLDRGSVNRLFF | TGTGCCAGCAGTGGATCCCTGGACAGGGGGTCGGTGAATCGGCTGTTTTTT
- | TRBD1 | TRBJ2-5 | TRBV5-8 | CASSSGRGRIRTQYF | TGTGCCAGCAGCTCGGGCAGGGGGCGAATTCGAACCCAGTACTTC
- | - | TRBJ2-1 | TRBV28 | CASSPYSRSSYNEQFF | TGTGCCAGCAGTCCGTACTCGAGGAGCTCCTACAATGAGCAGTTCTTC
- | - | TRBJ2-7 | TRBV19 | CASTPAPDRSGGPYEQYF | TGTGCCAGTACCCCGGCCCCGGACAGGAGTGGAGGGCCCTACGAGCAGTACTTC
few | - | TRBJ2-1 | TRBV4-2 | CASSQHFLGVGYNEQFF | TGTGCCAGCAGCCAACATTTCCTAGGGGTGGGTTACAATGAGCAGTTCTTC
- | TRBD1 | TRBJ2-7 | TRBV10-3 | CAILRQGSEQYF | TGTGCCATCCTTCGACAGGGGAGCGAGCAGTACTTC
- | TRBD2 | TRBJ2-1 | TRBV7-9 | CASSPGTTTIDEQFF | TGTGCCAGCAGCCCAGGGACTACGACAATCGATGAGCAGTTCTTC
- | TRBD1 | TRBJ1-1 | TRBV4-2 | CASSQGTGVIDTEAFF | TGTGCCAGCAGCCAAGGGACAGGGGTAATCGACACTGAAGCTTTCTTT
- | - | TRBJ1-5 | TRBV19 | CASSILVRGGNHSNQPQHF | TGTGCCAGTAGTATACTGGTGAGGGGGGGCAACCATAGCAATCAGCCCCAGCATTTT
- | - | TRBJ2-1 | TRBV28 | CASRIGGNEQFF | TGTGCCAGCAGGATAGGGGGAAATGAGCAGTTCTTC
- | TRBD1 | TRBJ1-1 | TRBV13 | CASSLALRGQVWTEAFF | TGTGCCAGCAGCTTAGCCTTGAGGGGGCAAGTTTGGACTGAAGCTTTCTTT
- | TRBD1 | TRBJ1-2 | TRBV5-4 | CASNRGAGGYTF | TGTGCCAGCAACAGGGGGGCAGGAGGCTACACCTTC
- | - | TRBJ1-1 | TRBV7-3 | CASSLSRGNTEAFF | TGTGCCAGCAGCTTAAGCAGGGGAAACACTGAAGCTTTCTTT
- | - | TRBJ2-7 | TRBV28 | CASSKSGVAYEQYF | TGTGCCAGCAGCAAGTCAGGGGTGGCTTACGAGCAGTACTTC
- | TRBD1 | TRBJ2-7 | TRBV6-1 | CASSGQGFYEQYF | TGTGCCAGCAGCGGACAGGGGTTCTACGAGCAGTACTTC
- | - | TRBJ2-2 | TRBV9 | CASSAHRVKTGELFF | TGTGCCAGCAGCGCCCACAGGGTGAAGACCGGGGAGCTGTTTTTT